What follows are 15 T cell receptor beta chains derived from one specimen sequenced in a study of blood T cell repertoires in COVID-19. Produced via immunoSEQ multiplex PCR; TCRdb's table is partial and in-frame only. This table holds around 80,000 clones, roughly 86% found once. The sequencing input was peripheral blood. These receptor sequences come from a man aged 60 to 75 with acute or convalescent COVID-19.

This clone was counted a few times. V and J are TRBV5-5 and TRBJ1-2, with 7 bases lining up with TRBD1. The CDR3 covers 15 residues. Trimming at V came to 4 bases and at J to 5 bases, leaving 11 bases not matched to a gene. CDR1 is SGHKS, CDR2 YYEKEE, per germline (reference sequence). The CDR3 bases are TGTGCCAGCAGCCAAAACCCGGGACAGCAATATGGCTACACCTTC. Protein product: CASSQNPGQQYGYTF.

This chain uses TRBV9 with TRBJ2-5; D is unresolved. The germline CDR1 and CDR2 sequences are SGDLS and YYNGEE. Between the trimmed V and J ends, which lost 0 bases and 1 base, there was a span of 7 bases. This CDR3 is built from 14 residues. In nucleotides, the CDR3 is TGTGCCAGCAGCGTAGATGCTAGCCAAGAGACCCAGTACTTC. It is translated as CASSVDASQETQYF.

The gene calls are TRBV18 and TRBJ2-1; D may be TRBD2 (6 bases). Germline-derived CDR1 and CDR2 are KGHSH and LQKENI. The germline V and J ends were trimmed by 3 bases and 9 bases, with 24 bases remaining between them. CDR3 size: 17 residues. CDR3 sequence: CASSPPGGSRLGGEQFF. As DNA, the CDR3 is TGTGCCAGCTCACCCCCCGGGGGTAGCAGGTTAGGCGGTGAGCAGTTCTTC. The whole variable domain, remainder taken from reference TRBV18 and TRBJ2-1, is NAGVMQNPRHLVRRRGQEARLRCSPMKGHSHVYWYRQLPEEGLKFMVYLQKENIIDESGMPKERFSAEFPKEGPSILRIQQVVRGDSAAYFCASSPPGGSRLGGEQFFGPGTRLTVL.

The chain employs TRBV7-8 and TRBJ2-3, with 7 bases aligning to TRBD1. V shed 4 bases, J shed 3 bases, and the junction held 4 bases outside the gene matches. This CDR3 has 14 residues. The germline V gene encodes CDR1 SGHVS and CDR2 FQNEAQ. CDR3 sequence: CASSSDRETDTQYF. In nucleotides, the CDR3 is TGTGCCAGCAGCTCCGACAGGGAAACAGATACGCAGTATTTT.

The chain links TRBV6-5 to TRBJ2-1; 8 bases map to TRBD1. The germline V gene encodes CDR1 MNHEY and CDR2 SVGAGI. V lost 6 bases, J lost 1 base, and 5 bases stayed unmatched. The CDR3 is made up of 15 amino acids. The CDR3 nucleotides are TGTGCCAGCAGGTCCACAGGGGGTTCCTACAATGAGCAGTTCTTC. Protein: CASRSTGGSYNEQFF.

This clone occurred once. The CDR3 DNA reads TGTGCCAGCAGCCTTTCTCGAGGGCAAGAGACCCAGTACTTC. Its protein product is CASSLSRGQETQYF. This chain uses TRBV11-2 with TRBJ2-5, with TRBD2 as a possible D gene (5 bases). CDR3 length: 14 residues. Deletions cut 5 bases from V and 2 bases from J, with 12 bases between. The V gene's germline CDR1 is SGHAT and CDR2 FQNNGV.

The J gene is TRBJ1-5, the V gene TRBV7-8; D possibly corresponds to TRBD1 (5 bases). The CDR3 extends over 16 amino acids. CDR1 and CDR2 from the germline V gene are SGHVS and FQNEAQ. V was shortened by 0 bases and J by 3 bases, with 12 bases between the two germline ends. The CDR3 DNA follows: TGTGCCAGCAGCTTAGCAGCAGGGTTGAACAATCAGCCCCAGCATTTT. This encodes CASSLAAGLNNQPQHF.

Only one count was recorded for this clone. The V call is TRBV3-1 (or the pseudogene TRBV3-2), the J call TRBJ2-2; possible D gene TRBD2, 5 bases. CDR1 is LGHDT and CDR2 is YNNKEL in the germline V gene (reference sequence). This CDR3 spans 17 amino acids. Trimming cost V 0 bases and J 4 bases, with 15 bases left between them. The CDR3 reads CASSQDLSGQGTGELFF. The CDR3 DNA reads as TGTGCCAGCAGCCAAGACCTCAGCGGCCAAGGCACCGGGGAGCTGTTTTTT.

The gene calls are TRBV7-6 and TRBJ2-3, with TRBD1 as a possible D gene (6 bases). This CDR3 has 17 amino acids. In germline, CDR1 is SGHVS, CDR2 FNYEAQ. V lost 5 bases, J lost 0 bases, and 18 bases lay in between. Written as DNA, the CDR3 is TGTGCCAGCAGCCCCGCCCCTCCGGGACAAAGCACAGATACGCAGTATTTT. Translation gives CASSPAPPGQSTDTQYF.

CDR3 nucleotide sequence: TGTGCCAGTCAGGGTGGGACCGGGGAGCTGTTTTTT. As protein: CASQGGTGELFF. The V call is TRBV6-5, the J call TRBJ2-2; weak D call: TRBD1 (5 bases). Germline loops: CDR1 MNHEY, CDR2 SVGAGI. This CDR3 is built from 12 residues. Trimming left V 9 bases short and J 5 bases short, with 10 bases between.

The rearrangement links TRBV12-3 or TRBV12-4 to TRBJ1-1, with D maybe TRBD1 (6 bases). V lost 3 bases, J lost 6 bases, and 11 bases lay in between. CDR3 length: 13 residues. The CDR3 sequence is CASSFWTAPEAFF. The CDR3 nucleotides read TGTGCCAGCAGTTTTTGGACAGCACCTGAAGCTTTCTTT.

The chain is built from TRBV7-6 and TRBJ2-7, with 8 bases aligning to TRBD2. Looked up from germline, CDR1 is SGHVS and CDR2 is FNYEAQ. This CDR3 has 16 residues. J was trimmed by 6 bases and V by 4 bases; bases with no gene match: 14. The CDR3 is CASSSPPGTRGTEQYF. The CDR3 region has the DNA TGTGCCAGCAGCTCCCCACCGGGGACTAGGGGTACCGAGCAGTACTTC.

The gene calls are TRBV10-3 and TRBJ1-3; possible D gene TRBD1, 6 bases. The V gene's germline CDR1 is ENHRY and CDR2 SYGVKD. The germline V and J ends were trimmed by 3 bases and 4 bases, with 10 bases remaining between them. CDR3 length equals 14 residues. CDR3: CAISDSRGGNTIYF. The CDR3 DNA sequence: TGTGCCATCAGTGACTCCAGGGGAGGAAACACCATATATTTT.

The CDR3 region is CASSTPSGRYEQYF. CDR3 nucleotides: TGTGCCAGCAGTACCCCTAGCGGGAGGTACGAGCAGTACTTC. The gene calls are TRBV28 and TRBJ2-7, with 11 bases matching TRBD2. CDR3 size: 14 residues. The V gene's germline CDR1 is MDHEN and CDR2 SYDVKM. The trim removed 5 bases at V and 4 bases at J, leaving 4 bases unmatched.

The chain carries TRBV4-3 and TRBJ2-1; 12 positions match TRBD2. V gave up 2 bases and J gave up 8 bases; unmatched junction bases: 10. CDR1 is LGHNA and CDR2 is YSLEER in the germline V gene. The CDR3 contains 17 residues. CDR3 coding DNA: TGCGCCAGCAGCCAAAGAACCGGGACTAGCGGGTTTGATGAGCAGTTCTTC. Protein: CASSQRTGTSGFDEQFF.